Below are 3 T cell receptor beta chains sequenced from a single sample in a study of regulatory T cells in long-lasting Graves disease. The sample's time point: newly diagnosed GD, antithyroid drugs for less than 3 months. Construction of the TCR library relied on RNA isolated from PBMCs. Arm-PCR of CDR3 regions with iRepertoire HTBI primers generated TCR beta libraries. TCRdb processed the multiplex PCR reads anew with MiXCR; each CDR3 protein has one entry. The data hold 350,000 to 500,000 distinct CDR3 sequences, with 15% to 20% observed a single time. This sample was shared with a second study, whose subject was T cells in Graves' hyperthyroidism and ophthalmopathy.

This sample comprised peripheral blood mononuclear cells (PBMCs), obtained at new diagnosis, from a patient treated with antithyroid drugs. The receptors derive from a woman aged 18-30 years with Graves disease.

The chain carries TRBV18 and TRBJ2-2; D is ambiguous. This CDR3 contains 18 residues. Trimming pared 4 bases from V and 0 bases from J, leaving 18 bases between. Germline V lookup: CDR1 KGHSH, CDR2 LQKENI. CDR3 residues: CASSLHSTKAANTGELFF. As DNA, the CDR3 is TGTGCCAGCTCACTACATTCGACGAAGGCGGCGAACACCGGGGAGCTGTTTTTT.

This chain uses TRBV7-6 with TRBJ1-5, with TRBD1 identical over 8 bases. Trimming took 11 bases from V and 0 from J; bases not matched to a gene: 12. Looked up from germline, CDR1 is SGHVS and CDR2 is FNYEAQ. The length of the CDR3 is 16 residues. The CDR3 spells CAASDGTGISNQPQHF. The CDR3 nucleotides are TGTGCCGCATCCGACGGGACAGGTATTAGCAATCAGCCCCAGCATTTT.

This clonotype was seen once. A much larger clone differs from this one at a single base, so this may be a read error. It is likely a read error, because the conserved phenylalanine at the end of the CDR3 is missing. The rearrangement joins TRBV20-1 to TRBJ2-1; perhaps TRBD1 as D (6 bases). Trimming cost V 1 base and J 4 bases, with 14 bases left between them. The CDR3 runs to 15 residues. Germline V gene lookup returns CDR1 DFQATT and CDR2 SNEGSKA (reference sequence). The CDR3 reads CSARVFGDNYNEQFL. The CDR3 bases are TGCAGTGCTAGAGTTTTTGGGGACAATTACAATGAGCAGTTCCTC.